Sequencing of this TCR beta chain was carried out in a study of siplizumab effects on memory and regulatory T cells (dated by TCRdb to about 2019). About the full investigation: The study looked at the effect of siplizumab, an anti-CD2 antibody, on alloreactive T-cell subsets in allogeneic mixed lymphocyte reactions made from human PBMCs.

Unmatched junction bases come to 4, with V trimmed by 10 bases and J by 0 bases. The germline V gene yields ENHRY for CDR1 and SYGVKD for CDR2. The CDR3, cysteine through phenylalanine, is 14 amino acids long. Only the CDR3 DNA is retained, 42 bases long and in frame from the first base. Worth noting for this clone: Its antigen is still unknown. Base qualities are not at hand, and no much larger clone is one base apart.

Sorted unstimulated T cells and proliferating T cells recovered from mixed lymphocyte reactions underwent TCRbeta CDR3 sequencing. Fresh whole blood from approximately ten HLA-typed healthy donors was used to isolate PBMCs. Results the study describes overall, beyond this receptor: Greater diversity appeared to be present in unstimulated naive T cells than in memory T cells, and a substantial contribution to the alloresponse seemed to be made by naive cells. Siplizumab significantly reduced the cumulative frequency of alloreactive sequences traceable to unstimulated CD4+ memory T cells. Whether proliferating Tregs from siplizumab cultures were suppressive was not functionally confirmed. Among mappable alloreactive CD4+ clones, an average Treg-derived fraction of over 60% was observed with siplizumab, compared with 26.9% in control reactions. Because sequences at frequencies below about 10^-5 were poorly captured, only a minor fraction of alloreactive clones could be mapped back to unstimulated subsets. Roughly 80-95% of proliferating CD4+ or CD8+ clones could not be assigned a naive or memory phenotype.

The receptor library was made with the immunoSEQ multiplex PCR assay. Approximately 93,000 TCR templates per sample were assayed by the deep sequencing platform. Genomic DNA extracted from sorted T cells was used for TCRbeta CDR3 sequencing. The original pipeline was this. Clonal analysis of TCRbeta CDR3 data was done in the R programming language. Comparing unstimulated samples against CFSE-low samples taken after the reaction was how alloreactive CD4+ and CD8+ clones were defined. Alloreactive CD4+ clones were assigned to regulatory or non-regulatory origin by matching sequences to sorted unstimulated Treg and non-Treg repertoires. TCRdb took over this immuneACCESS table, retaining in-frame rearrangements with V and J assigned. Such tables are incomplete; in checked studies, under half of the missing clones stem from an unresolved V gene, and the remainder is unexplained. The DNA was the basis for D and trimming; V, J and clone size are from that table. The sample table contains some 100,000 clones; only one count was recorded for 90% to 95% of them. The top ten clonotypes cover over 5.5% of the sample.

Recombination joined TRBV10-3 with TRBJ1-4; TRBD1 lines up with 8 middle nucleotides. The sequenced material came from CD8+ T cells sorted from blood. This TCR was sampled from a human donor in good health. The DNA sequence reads TGTGCCACTGGGACAGGACCAACTAATGAAAAACTGTTTTTT. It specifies CATGTGPTNEKLFF.